Below, 11 T cell receptor beta chains from the same sample are listed, as sequenced in a study of T cell repertoires in cytomegalovirus infection. Each CDR3 protein is one row after TCRdb ran MiXCR on the reads. The repertoire consists of 200,000 to 300,000 distinct CDR3 sequences, with around 13% occurring once and the leading ten covering 8.8%. The source material was PBMCs. Source of these receptors: a human donor in good health (CMV status not recorded). Some clones in this sample may be carry-over from other donors' samples.

Notes on this clonotype: A read error may be the cause here, since a much bigger clone is one base away. The J gene is TRBJ2-7, the V gene TRBV6-2 or TRBV6-3, with D possibly TRBD2 on 5 matching bases. Trimming took off 5 bases at V and 7 bases at J, with 15 bases between the two ends. The CDR3 runs to 13 residues. CDR1 is MNHEY, CDR2 SVGEGT, per germline. The CDR3: CASSRTPLEEQYF. As DNA, the CDR3 is TGTGCCAGCAGTCGGACTCCCCTGGAAGAGCAGTACTTC.

The rearrangement links TRBV20-1 to TRBJ2-5; D possibly corresponds to TRBD2 (6 bases). The CDR3 spans 14 residues. V lost 6 bases and J 5 bases, leaving 19 bases between the germline ends. Germline lookup yields CDR1 DFQATT and CDR2 SNEGSKA (reference sequence). CDR3 bases: TGCAGTGCGAACGCCGGGACGGCGGGGGAGACCCAGTACTTC. This translates into CSANAGTAGETQYF.

This clonotype was counted at least ten times. V and J are TRBV7-6 and TRBJ2-1; 8 bases match TRBD2. V gave up 6 bases and J gave up 7 bases; unmatched junction bases: 11. The germline V gene encodes CDR1 SGHVS and CDR2 FNYEAQ. This CDR3 contains 15 residues. In nucleotides, the CDR3 is TGTGCCAGCAGTACCAGAAGCGGGAGTGAGAATGAGCAGTTCTTC. Amino acids: CASSTRSGSENEQFF.

This clonotype was seen more than once but under ten times. The chain carries TRBV10-3 and TRBJ2-5; 7 nucleotides line up with TRBD1. V dropped 0 bases and J dropped 9; count of bases not matched to a gene: 10. Germline CDR1 reads ENHRY; CDR2 reads SYGVKD. The CDR3 has 15 residues. CDR3 sequence (DNA): TGTGCCATCAGTGAGTCTCGGGGTAGGGGGCGATCCCAGTACTTC. Its protein product is CAISESRGRGRSQYF.

The sample holds many counts of this clonotype. The chain links TRBV27 to TRBJ2-3; D remains ambiguous. The CDR3 runs to 14 residues. The V and J ends lost 4 bases and 2 bases respectively, with 10 bases between them. CDR1 and CDR2 from the germline V gene are MNHEY and SMNVEV (reference sequence). The CDR3 bases are TGTGCCAGCAGTTCCGGGCTGCACACAGATACGCAGTATTTT. It codes for CASSSGLHTDTQYF.

With regard to this clonotype: Given a much more abundant clone one base away, this may be a read error. This chain connects TRBV4-3 to TRBJ2-2; TRBD2 matches at 13 bases. Germline lookup yields CDR1 LGHNA and CDR2 YSLEER. This CDR3 region has 17 residues. CDR3 in DNA: TGCGCCAGCAGCCAAGGACTAGCGGGAGGACCGGGCGGGGAGCTGGTTTTT. This sequence encodes CASSQGLAGGPGGELVF.

The J gene is TRBJ1-2, the V gene TRBV28; the D gene is possibly TRBD1 (6 bases). The CDR3 consists of 16 residues. Trimming removed 2 bases at V and 4 bases at J, with 17 bases between. Germline CDR1 is MDHEN and CDR2 is SYDVKM. The CDR3 sequence is CASSLGGGGQFYGYTF. CDR3 bases: TGTGCCAGCAGTTTAGGGGGGGGGGGGCAGTTCTATGGCTACACCTTC.

The sample holds a few counts of this clonotype. The V gene is TRBV6-2 or TRBV6-3, the J gene TRBJ1-5; TRBD1 might be the D (5 bases). In germline, CDR1 is MNHEY, CDR2 SVGEGT. V gave up 10 bases and J gave up 0 bases, with 13 bases separating them. The length of the CDR3 is 14 residues. CDR3 nucleotides: TGTGCCACCGGGGGAGATTATAGCAATCAGCCCCAGCATTTT. Protein: CATGGDYSNQPQHF.

The sample holds many counts of this clonotype. This chain joins TRBV11-2 and TRBJ2-3; D is uncertain. The germline V gene encodes CDR1 SGHAT and CDR2 FQNNGV. V dropped 1 base and J dropped 2 bases, with 13 bases sitting between them. CDR3 size: 16 residues. The CDR3 loop reads CASSLGGSITTDTQYF. In DNA, the CDR3 is TGTGCCAGCAGCTTAGGGGGTTCCATCACCACAGATACGCAGTATTTT. Full variable domain (rest looked up from reference TRBV11-2 and TRBJ2-3): EAGVAQSPRYKIIEKRQSVAFWCNPISGHATLYWYQQILGQGPKLLIQFQNNGVVDDSQLPKDRFSAERLKGVDSTLKIQPAKLEDSAVYLCASSLGGSITTDTQYFGPGTRLTVL.

This clonotype was seen many times. The V gene is TRBV28, the J gene TRBJ1-1; a possible D gene is TRBD1 (5 bases). The CDR3 contains 12 residues. Trimming took 4 bases from V and 10 from J, leaving 13 bases between them. Germline loops: CDR1 MDHEN, CDR2 SYDVKM. The CDR3 DNA reads TGTGCCAGCAGTTGGGAAAACAGGAGAGCTTTCTTT. Its protein product is CASSWENRRAFF.

The chain uses TRBV14 and TRBJ2-5, with 8 bases lining up with TRBD1. The junction had 4 bases not matched to a gene; V was cut back by 1 base and J by 0 bases. Germline CDR1 and CDR2: SGHDN and FVKESK. The CDR3 has 16 residues. The CDR3 sequence: CASSQGDRRYQETQYF. DNA of the CDR3: TGTGCCAGCAGCCAAGGGGACAGGAGGTACCAAGAGACCCAGTACTTC.